A single sample is the source of the 32 T cell receptor beta chains below, sequenced in a study of blood T cell repertoires in COVID-19. Assay used: immunoSEQ multiplex PCR; TCRdb lists only in-frame clones, some missing. Here the sample spans about 200,000 clones, roughly 86% being singletons. Sequencing was carried out using PBMCs or T cells enriched from blood (not recorded which). These TCRs come from a woman between 40 and 50 years old in a cohort exposed to, infected with or recovered from COVID-19 (not recorded which).

The chain carries TRBV11-2 and TRBJ1-3; 9 nucleotides agree with TRBD1. This CDR3 has 17 amino acids. Germline CDR1 SGHAT, CDR2 FQNNGV. The V gene end was trimmed by 5 bases and the J gene end by 0 bases; junction bases not matched to a gene: 8. This CDR3 is CASSAPGTGYSGNTIYF. Here the CDR3 DNA reads TGTGCCAGCAGCGCGCCCGGGACAGGGTACTCTGGAAACACCATATATTTT. Together with reference TRBV11-2 and TRBJ1-3, the CDR3 gives the full variable domain: EAGVAQSPRYKIIEKRQSVAFWCNPISGHATLYWYQQILGQGPKLLIQFQNNGVVDDSQLPKDRFSAERLKGVDSTLKIQPAKLEDSAVYLCASSAPGTGYSGNTIYFGEGSWLTVV.

There are a few counts of this clone. The rearrangement uses TRBV3-1 (or the pseudogene TRBV3-2) and TRBJ1-4; D not resolved. V was trimmed by 2 bases and J by 2 bases, leaving 15 bases between them. Germline V gene lookup returns CDR1 LGHDT and CDR2 YNNKEL (reference sequence). The CDR3 consists of 17 residues. This chain's CDR3 is CASSQRIGEGTNEKLFF. As DNA, the CDR3 is TGTGCCAGCAGCCAAAGGATCGGGGAAGGCACTAATGAAAAACTGTTTTTT.

This clone came up once. J is TRBJ1-1 and V is TRBV2, with D uncertain. The ends were cut back, 3 bases at V and 1 base at J, with 6 bases in the middle. Germline CDR1 reads SNHLY; CDR2 reads FYNNEI. The length of the CDR3 is 13 residues. DNA for the CDR3: TGTGCCAGCAGTGATGAGGAGAACACTGAAGCTTTCTTT. Encoded protein: CASSDEENTEAFF.

The chain uses TRBV19 and TRBJ2-1; possibly TRBD2 for D (6 bases). V dropped 8 bases and J dropped 9 bases, with 35 bases sitting between them. CDR3 length: 19 residues. Germline lookup yields CDR1 LNHDA and CDR2 SQIVND (reference sequence). The CDR3 bases are TGTGCCAGTCATTTGGCCCTCACTGTGCGCGGGGCCCCACAATGTGAGCAGTTCTTC. It yields the protein CASHLALTVRGAPQCEQFF.

The chain combines TRBV7-6 with TRBJ2-6, with D maybe TRBD1 (6 bases). This CDR3 region has 17 residues. Germline V CDR1 and CDR2: SGHVS, FNYEAQ. Trimming shortened V by 3 bases and J by 2 bases, and 14 bases separated the two germline ends. The CDR3 is CASSLGRGEAGANVLTF. The CDR3 nucleotides read TGTGCCAGCAGCTTGGGCAGGGGAGAGGCTGGGGCCAACGTCCTGACTTTC. The variable domain in full, with the rest retrieved from reference TRBV7-6 and TRBJ2-6, is GAGVSQSPRYKVTKRGQDVALRCDPISGHVSLYWYRQALGQGPEFLTYFNYEAQQDKSGLPNDRFSAERPEGSISTLTIQRTEQRDSAMYRCASSLGRGEAGANVLTFGAGSRLTVL.

The gene calls are TRBV6-2 or TRBV6-3 and TRBJ2-7, with TRBD2 identical over 9 bases. Trimming cost V 5 bases and J 1 base; bases outside gene matches: 9. This CDR3 comprises 16 residues. CDR1 and CDR2 (germline): MNHEY, SVGEGT. CDR3 protein: CASSPREREVSYEQYF. The CDR3 bases are TGTGCCAGCAGTCCCCGAGAGCGGGAGGTGTCCTACGAGCAGTACTTC.

Regarding this clone: In the same sample, other DNA sequences code for this CDR3. The chain carries TRBV30 and TRBJ2-5; 9 bases line up with TRBD1. The CDR3 totals 15 residues. The J segment lost 4 bases and the V segment lost 3 bases, leaving 9 bases of the junction unmatched. CDR1 is GTSNPN, CDR2 SVGIG, per germline (reference sequence). Here the CDR3 reads CAWSQTGGLVETQYF. For the CDR3, the DNA is TGTGCCTGGAGCCAGACAGGGGGATTAGTAGAGACCCAGTACTTC. The full variable domain, its missing parts supplied by reference TRBV30 and TRBJ2-5, is SQTIHQWPATLVQPVGSPLSLECTVEGTSNPNLYWYRQAAGRGLQLLFYSVGIGQISSEVPQNLSASRPQDRQFILSSKKLLLSDSGFYLCAWSQTGGLVETQYFGPGTRLLVL.

This clone appeared once. This chain links TRBV5-1 with TRBJ1-2; tentatively, D is TRBD1 (6 bases). CDR1 is SGHRS, CDR2 YFSETQ, per germline. V was cut by 4 bases and J by 1 base, with 11 bases left in between. CDR3 length: 14 amino acids. This chain's CDR3 is CASSADRNNYGYTF. DNA for the CDR3: TGCGCCAGCAGCGCGGACAGAAATAACTATGGCTACACCTTC. Looking up the rest from reference TRBV5-1 and TRBJ1-2 gives the full variable domain: KAGVTQTPRYLIKTRGQQVTLSCSPISGHRSVSWYQQTPGQGLQFLFEYFSETQRNKGNFPGRFSGRQFSNSRSEMNVSTLELGDSALYLCASSADRNNYGYTFGSGTRLTVV.

The chain carries TRBV27 and TRBJ2-3; 9 nucleotides align to TRBD2. The V gene end was trimmed by 5 bases and the J gene end by 4 bases; junction bases not matched to a gene: 16. This CDR3 contains 18 residues. The germline V gene encodes CDR1 MNHEY and CDR2 SMNVEV (reference sequence). DNA for the CDR3: TGTGCCAGCAGTCCCCCCCGCGGTAGCGGGAGAAAGGCAGATACGCAGTATTTT. Translated, it gives CASSPPRGSGRKADTQYF.

This rearrangement joins TRBV9 to TRBJ2-2, with TRBD2 as a possible D gene (6 bases). Trimming removed 0 bases at V and 1 base at J, with 10 bases between. Germline V gene data show CDR1 as SGDLS and CDR2 as YYNGEE. The CDR3 consists of 16 residues. The CDR3 DNA reads as TGTGCCAGCAGCGTAGATCCCGGGGGGAACACCGGGGAGCTGTTTTTT. Residues: CASSVDPGGNTGELFF. The whole variable domain, filled in from reference TRBV9 and TRBJ2-2, reads DSGVTQTPKHLITATGQRVTLRCSPRSGDLSVYWYQQSLDQGLQFLIQYYNGEERAKGNILERFSAQQFPDLHSELNLSSLELGDSALYFCASSVDPGGNTGELFFGEGSRLTVL.

This chain joins TRBV5-1 and TRBJ2-5; 7 positions agree with TRBD1. V shed 0 bases, J shed 2 bases, and the junction held 4 bases outside the gene matches. Per germline, CDR1 SGHRS and CDR2 YFSETQ. This CDR3 spans 15 amino acids. CDR3 DNA sequence: TGCGCCAGCAGCTTGGGGTCCAGGGGGCAAGAGACCCAGTACTTC. It specifies CASSLGSRGQETQYF.

This sequence joins TRBV3-1 (or the pseudogene TRBV3-2) and TRBJ1-1; D gene uncertain. V shed 0 bases and J shed 2 bases, with 10 bases lying between them. CDR1 and CDR2 (germline): LGHDT, YNNKEL (reference sequence). The CDR3 spans 15 residues. The CDR3: CASSQDRGGNTEAFF. The CDR3 nucleotides read TGTGCCAGCAGCCAAGATCGGGGAGGTAACACTGAAGCTTTCTTT.

The V and J genes are TRBV4-1 and TRBJ1-2, with a tentative D call TRBD1 (6 bases). The germline V gene encodes CDR1 MGHRA and CDR2 YSYEKL. The CDR3 is 17 residues long. V lost 4 bases and J lost 6, with 24 bases in between. CDR3 sequence: CASSLVRPGQQEDGYTF. For the CDR3, the DNA is TGCGCCAGCAGCCTCGTAAGACCGGGACAACAAGAAGATGGCTACACCTTC.

The V and J genes are TRBV5-4 and TRBJ2-7; no clear D gene. The ends were cut back, 0 bases at V and 3 bases at J, with 7 bases in the middle. The CDR3 runs 13 residues. CDR1 is SGHNT and CDR2 is YYREEE in the germline V gene (reference sequence). CDR3 in amino acids: CASSLGDFYEQYF. CDR3 in DNA: TGTGCCAGCAGCTTGGGAGATTTCTACGAGCAGTACTTC.

The gene calls are TRBV10-3 and TRBJ1-2; no reliable D call. The germline CDR1 and CDR2 sequences are ENHRY and SYGVKD. This CDR3 region has 14 residues. With 10 bases removed from V and 2 bases from J, the gap between germline ends came to 17 bases. CDR3 sequence reads: CATRGEGENYGYTF. The CDR3 nucleotides are TGTGCCACTCGCGGGGAGGGAGAGAACTATGGCTACACCTTC.

This clone has at least ten counts. The chain is built from TRBV4-1 and TRBJ2-7; 8 bases line up with TRBD2. Germline V gene lookup returns CDR1 MGHRA and CDR2 YSYEKL. The V segment lost 0 bases and the J segment 4 bases; nucleotides outside the gene matches: 2. The CDR3 is 14 amino acids. In DNA form, the CDR3 reads TGCGCCAGCAGCCAAGAGCGGGGGGAGTACGAGCAGTACTTC. Encoded protein: CASSQERGEYEQYF.

The rearrangement joins TRBV3-1 (or the pseudogene TRBV3-2) to TRBJ1-2; TRBD1 matches at 9 bases. V lost 0 bases to trimming and J lost 6 bases; unmatched junction nucleotides: 5. There are 15 residues in the CDR3. From germline, CDR1 is LGHDT and CDR2 YNNKEL (reference sequence). The CDR3 region has the DNA TGTGCCAGCAGCCAAGAGACAGGGGGGGATAATGGCTACACCTTC. It codes for CASSQETGGDNGYTF.

This chain connects TRBV5-5 to TRBJ2-1; 8 bases agree with TRBD2. The CDR3 runs to 13 residues. Germline CDR1 is SGHKS and CDR2 is YYEKEE (reference sequence). V lost 6 bases, J lost 14 bases, and 13 bases stayed unmatched. This CDR3 reads CASIHQTREGEFF. The CDR3 coding sequence is TGTGCCAGCATCCACCAAACCCGGGAGGGGGAGTTCTTC.

This sequence joins TRBV7-9 and TRBJ2-7; 9 positions match TRBD1. CDR1 and CDR2 from the germline V gene are SEHNR and FQNEAQ (reference sequence). The ends lost 2 bases at V and 0 bases at J; junction bases unmatched: 5. This CDR3 contains 16 residues. CDR3 sequence (DNA): TGTGCCAGCAGCTTATCGGGGGGACAGGGCTCCTACGAGCAGTACTTC. This encodes CASSLSGGQGSYEQYF. The full variable domain, in which reference TRBV7-9 and TRBJ2-7 provide the parts outside the CDR3, is DTGVSQNPRHKITKRGQNVTFRCDPISEHNRLYWYRQTLGQGPEFLTYFQNEAQLEKSRLLSDRFSAERPKGSFSTLEIQRTEQGDSAMYLCASSLSGGQGSYEQYFGPGTRLTVT.

The CDR3 loop reads CASLSATGPGELFF. The DNA of the CDR3 is TGTGCCAGCCTGTCTGCGACAGGGCCCGGGGAGCTGTTTTTT. This sequence joins TRBV19 and TRBJ2-2, with TRBD1 identical over 7 bases. V was clipped by 9 bases and J by 6 bases; unmatched bases: 10. The CDR3 has 14 residues. Germline V gives CDR1 LNHDA, CDR2 SQIVND (reference sequence).

The rearrangement uses TRBV7-9 and TRBJ2-5; maybe TRBD1 (6 bases). V gave up 2 bases and J gave up 5 bases, with 12 bases separating them. Germline assignment: CDR1 SEHNR and CDR2 FQNEAQ (reference sequence). The CDR3 is 14 amino acids. CDR3 sequence reads: CASSLITGMETQYF. CDR3 coding DNA: TGTGCCAGCAGCTTAATAACAGGGATGGAGACCCAGTACTTC. The full variable domain, with the rest looked up from reference TRBV7-9 and TRBJ2-5, is DTGVSQNPRHKITKRGQNVTFRCDPISEHNRLYWYRQTLGQGPEFLTYFQNEAQLEKSRLLSDRFSAERPKGSFSTLEIQRTEQGDSAMYLCASSLITGMETQYFGPGTRLLVL.

The rearrangement uses TRBV5-5 and TRBJ2-1, with D maybe TRBD1 (6 bases). There are 11 residues in the CDR3. The V end was cut by 4 bases, the J end by 12 bases, with 11 bases between. CDR1 and CDR2 from the germline V gene are SGHKS and YYEKEE (reference sequence). DNA for the CDR3: TGTGCCAGCAGCGTACAGGGTTGGCAGTTCTTC. Protein product: CASSVQGWQFF.

The J gene is TRBJ1-2, the V gene TRBV27; tentatively, D is TRBD1 (6 bases). Germline CDR1 is MNHEY and CDR2 is SMNVEV (reference sequence). The CDR3 covers 14 residues. V gave up 8 bases and J gave up 7 bases, with 20 bases separating them. The DNA of the CDR3 is TGTGCCAGCTCCCTAGGGGGGGGAAAAAGTGGCTACACCTTC. The encoded protein is CASSLGGGKSGYTF.

The chain recombines TRBV28 with TRBJ2-3; 7 bases are shared with TRBD1. Germline-derived CDR1 and CDR2 are MDHEN and SYDVKM. J gave up 2 bases and V 6 bases, and 8 bases lay outside the gene matches. The CDR3 sequence is 15 residues long. The CDR3 nucleotides are TGTGCCAGCAGCTCCGGACAGGCGACCACAGATACGCAGTATTTT. Encoded protein: CASSSGQATTDTQYF. Combining the CDR3 with reference TRBV28 and TRBJ2-3 gives the whole variable domain DVKVTQSSRYLVKRTGEKVFLECVQDMDHENMFWYRQDPGLGLRLIYFSYDVKMKEKGDIPEGYSVSREKKERFSLILESASTNQTSMYLCASSSGQATTDTQYFGPGTRLTVL.

The chain couples TRBV13 to TRBJ2-5; 8 bases are shared with TRBD2. Germline CDR1 and CDR2: PRHDT and FYEKMQ (reference sequence). V was clipped by 0 bases and J by 5 bases; unmatched bases: 5. The CDR3 loop spans 15 amino acids. CDR3 sequence reads: CASSLGERGRETQYF. Written as DNA, the CDR3 is TGTGCCAGCAGCTTAGGGGAGCGGGGGCGGGAGACCCAGTACTTC.

The genes are TRBV6-6 and TRBJ1-2, with TRBD1 identical over 11 bases. Germline V gene lookup returns CDR1 MNHNY and CDR2 SVGAGI (reference sequence). The length of the CDR3 is 15 residues. J was trimmed by 6 bases and V by 2 bases; bases with no gene match: 5. The CDR3 reads CASSYRGQGADGYTF. The CDR3 DNA follows: TGTGCCAGCAGTTACAGAGGACAGGGGGCGGATGGCTACACCTTC.

In its sample, this clone was seen once. The chain links TRBV24-1 to TRBJ2-3; TRBD2 matches 7 bases. CDR1 is KGHDR, CDR2 SFDVKD, per germline. The length of the CDR3 is 19 residues. V trimming: 3 bases; J trimming: 2 bases; junction bases outside the gene matches: 16. The chain's CDR3 is CATSDAAGVLPGLTDTQYF. The CDR3 DNA sequence: TGTGCCACCAGTGATGCGGCGGGGGTCCTACCGGGCCTCACAGATACGCAGTATTTT.

The chain couples TRBV4-2 to TRBJ2-7, with 13 bases lining up with TRBD2. Losses at the gene ends were 3 bases for V and 3 bases for J; bases not matched to a gene: 2. CDR1 and CDR2 from the germline V gene are LGHNA and YNFKEQ. The CDR3 consists of 15 residues. The CDR3 region is CASSHRLAGGYEQYF. The CDR3 DNA is TGTGCCAGCAGCCACAGACTAGCGGGGGGCTACGAGCAGTACTTC.

This clone was detected only a few times. The rearrangement links TRBV11-2 to TRBJ1-1, with D possibly being TRBD1 (5 bases). Deletions cut 5 bases from V and 0 bases from J, with 7 bases between. CDR1 and CDR2 from the germline V gene are SGHAT and FQNNGV. The CDR3 sequence is 13 residues long. DNA of the CDR3: TGTGCCAGCAGCCAGGGAATGAACACTGAAGCTTTCTTT. The encoded protein is CASSQGMNTEAFF.

The V and J genes are TRBV10-3 and TRBJ1-5; no reliable D call. V was clipped by 6 bases and J by 2 bases, with 11 bases between them. Germline CDR1 is ENHRY and CDR2 is SYGVKD. The CDR3 totals 14 residues. The CDR3 loop reads CAIRKGGGNQPQHF. The CDR3 coding sequence is TGTGCCATCAGAAAAGGAGGCGGCAATCAGCCCCAGCATTTT.

The chain recombines TRBV19 with TRBJ1-5; D not resolved. The CDR3 spans 15 residues. V gave up 3 bases and J gave up 4 bases, with 13 bases separating them. The germline gives CDR1 LNHDA, CDR2 SQIVND (reference sequence). The CDR3 region has the DNA TGTGCCAGTAGTATTTATCTCCGGGAGAATCAGCCCCAGCATTTT. Protein sequence: CASSIYLRENQPQHF.

This clone came up many times. The chain combines TRBV6-4 with TRBJ2-1, with TRBD2 matching 9 bases. J gave up 5 bases and V 6 bases, and 8 bases lay outside the gene matches. Germline CDR1 and CDR2: MRHNA and SNTAGT. This CDR3 is 15 amino acids long. CDR3 nucleotide sequence: TGTGCCAGCAGCCGGACTAGCGAGTTCAACAATGAGCAGTTCTTC. Its protein is CASSRTSEFNNEQFF.